The 9 T cell receptor beta chains presented below share a single source sample, sequenced in a study of T cells in localized non-small cell lung cancer. The data were produced by immunoSEQ multiplex PCR, yet TCRdb's version contains in-frame clones alone and is incomplete. Altogether over 20,000 clones are present, 75% to 90% being singletons, with the ten largest covering about 5.3%. The source material was peripheral blood, sampled before any cancer treatment. Every receptor here comes from a male donor older than 55 with stage II squamous cell lung carcinoma.

This chain connects TRBV11-2 to TRBJ2-2; TRBD2 aligns across 8 bases. V gave up 8 bases and J gave up 8 bases; unmatched junction bases: 10. This CDR3 is 14 amino acids long. Germline V CDR1 and CDR2: SGHAT, FQNNGV. The CDR3 reads CASPPSGSSGELFF. CDR3 DNA sequence: TGTGCCAGCCCCCCCAGCGGGAGTTCGGGGGAGCTGTTTTTT.

V gene TRBV4-1 combines with J gene TRBJ2-7; D perhaps matches TRBD2 (5 bases). The CDR3 is 14 amino acids. The V gene's germline CDR1 is MGHRA and CDR2 YSYEKL. Trimming pared 1 base from V and 2 bases from J, leaving 9 bases between. CDR3 bases: TGCGCCAGCAGCCAAGTCCCGGGGACCTACGAGCAGTACTTC. Residues: CASSQVPGTYEQYF.

This sequence joins TRBV4-1 and TRBJ2-5; D call uncertain. This CDR3 has 14 amino acids. V lost 0 bases, J lost 7 bases, and 12 bases lay in between. Germline CDR1 MGHRA, CDR2 YSYEKL. The CDR3 sequence is CASSQERVLGTQYF. CDR3 sequence (DNA): TGCGCCAGCAGCCAAGAGCGCGTATTAGGGACCCAGTACTTC.

This clone was detected only once. This chain connects TRBV12-1 to TRBJ2-3; the listed D gene, TRBD2, was not tested against the DNA. TRBV12-1 is flagged as a pseudogene. CDR3 size: 14 residues. The CDR3 DNA reads as TGTGCCAGCAGCTTTGATCGGGAGACAGATACGCAGTATTTT. It yields the protein CASSFDRETDTQYF.

This chain's CDR3 is CASSLGGKAGELFF. The CDR3 bases are TGTGCCAGCAGTTTAGGCGGGAAGGCCGGGGAGCTGTTTTTT. The chain employs TRBV28 and TRBJ2-2; TRBD2 might be the D (6 bases). CDR1 is MDHEN and CDR2 is SYDVKM in the germline V gene. This CDR3 spans 14 amino acids. With 2 bases removed from V and 6 bases from J, the gap between germline ends came to 10 bases.

The V and J genes are TRBV5-6 and TRBJ2-3; D ambiguous. Trimming took 1 base from V and 1 from J, leaving 4 bases between them. The CDR3 totals 13 residues. The V gene's germline CDR1 is SGHDT and CDR2 YYEEEE. CDR3 DNA: TGTGCCAGCAGCTTGTTGGGCACAGATACGCAGTATTTT. It yields the protein CASSLLGTDTQYF.

The chain combines TRBV10-3 with TRBJ2-5, with D perhaps given as TRBD1 or TRBD2 (6 bases each). The CDR3 has 11 amino acids. Per the germline V gene, CDR1 is ENHRY and CDR2 is SYGVKD. V lost 10 bases, J lost 5 bases, and 11 bases lay in between. This chain's CDR3 is CATLGGETQYF. The CDR3 nucleotides read TGTGCCACCCTAGGGGGGGAGACCCAGTACTTC.

The chain combines TRBV6-6 with TRBJ2-4; no reliable D call. V was trimmed by 5 bases and J by 4 bases, leaving 18 bases between them. The germline V gene encodes CDR1 MNHNY and CDR2 SVGAGI (reference sequence). The CDR3 is made up of 16 amino acids. CDR3 sequence (DNA): TGTGCCAGCAGTCGCCCCTCCCAGTCCGGGAAAAACATTCAGTACTTC. Its translation: CASSRPSQSGKNIQYF.

The chain recombines TRBV18 with TRBJ2-3; 8 bases agree with TRBD2. Trimming cost V 3 bases and J 3 bases; bases outside gene matches: 8. The V gene's germline CDR1 is KGHSH and CDR2 LQKENI. The CDR3 runs to 16 residues. The DNA for the CDR3 is TGTGCCAGCTCACCGTCACTAGCGGACCTAACAGATACGCAGTATTTT. Residues: CASSPSLADLTDTQYF. Filled out from reference TRBV18 and TRBJ2-3, the complete variable domain reads NAGVMQNPRHLVRRRGQEARLRCSPMKGHSHVYWYRQLPEEGLKFMVYLQKENIIDESGMPKERFSAEFPKEGPSILRIQQVVRGDSAAYFCASSPSLADLTDTQYFGPGTRLTVL.